This passage covers 8 T cell receptor beta chains from one sample sequenced in a study of Tregs in tolerant kidney transplant recipients. Libraries were prepared by immunoSEQ multiplex PCR; TCRdb keeps only in-frame clonotypes and omits some of them. The sample yields around 30,000 clones, 70% to 85% seen once. Their target antigens are unknown. Sequenced: Tregs from blood cultured with allogeneic cells. These receptors were taken from a human donor in good health.

The CDR3 bases are TGCAGTGCTAGAGTTTTTGAAAAACTGTTTTTT. It yields the protein CSARVFEKLFF. The chain recombines TRBV20-1 with TRBJ1-4; D call uncertain. The V end lost 1 base, the J end lost 7 bases, and 4 bases lay between the germline ends. The CDR3 runs 11 residues. The germline gives CDR1 DFQATT, CDR2 SNEGSKA (reference sequence).

The chain combines TRBV4-3 with TRBJ2-5; TRBD2 aligns across 9 bases. Germline V gene sequence: CDR1 LGHNA, CDR2 YSLEER. V lost 1 base, J lost 5 bases, and 11 bases stayed unmatched. The CDR3 runs to 17 residues. CDR3 coding DNA: TGCGCCAGCAGCCAAGTGGACCTAGCGGGAAACGTGGAGACCCAGTACTTC. Amino acids: CASSQVDLAGNVETQYF.

The J gene is TRBJ1-3, the V gene TRBV19; 7 bases map to TRBD1. There are 16 residues in the CDR3. V lost 6 bases and J lost 0; bases outside the gene matches: 8. CDR1 is LNHDA and CDR2 is SQIVND in the germline V gene (reference sequence). The CDR3 DNA reads TGTGCCAGTAGGAGTAGGGGACAGCTCTCTGGAAACACCATATATTTT. Residues: CASRSRGQLSGNTIYF.

This clone has a single count. The V and J genes are TRBV11-2 and TRBJ2-1, with 11 bases aligning to TRBD1. The length of the CDR3 is 14 residues. Trimming at V came to 8 bases and at J to 7 bases, leaving 7 bases not matched to a gene. In germline, CDR1 is SGHAT, CDR2 FQNNGV. CDR3 coding DNA: TGTGCCAGCCGAAACCGGGACAGGGGGAATGAGCAGTTCTTC. Its protein product is CASRNRDRGNEQFF.

The chain couples TRBV12-5 to TRBJ1-6; D possibly corresponds to TRBD1 (6 bases). V lost 6 bases and J lost 7, with 16 bases in between. Germline loops: CDR1 LGHNT, CDR2 FRNRAP. There are 15 residues in the CDR3. The CDR3 nucleotides are TGTGCTAGTGGATTAGGTGCAGGGGAAAATTCACCCCTCCACTTT. This encodes CASGLGAGENSPLHF.

The chain recombines TRBV6-5 with TRBJ2-5, with TRBD2 identical over 11 bases. This CDR3 has 15 residues. Germline V gene lookup returns CDR1 MNHEY and CDR2 SVGAGI. The V gene end was trimmed by 4 bases and the J gene end by 1 base; junction bases not matched to a gene: 2. The CDR3: CASSLTSGAQETQYF. DNA of the CDR3: TGTGCCAGCAGTTTGACTAGCGGGGCCCAAGAGACCCAGTACTTC.

The chain recombines TRBV7-6 with TRBJ2-7; 9 positions agree with TRBD2. Germline-derived CDR1 and CDR2 are SGHVS and FNYEAQ. Losses at the gene ends were 1 base for V and 2 bases for J; bases not matched to a gene: 0. This CDR3 is 14 amino acids long. CDR3 nucleotides: TGTGCCAGCAGCTTAGGCGGGGGGGCCTACGAGCAGTACTTC. The encoded protein is CASSLGGGAYEQYF.

The rearrangement uses TRBV19 and TRBJ1-1; 8 nucleotides line up with TRBD1. The CDR3 spans 17 residues. CDR1 and CDR2 (germline): LNHDA, SQIVND (reference sequence). With 3 bases clipped from V and 1 base from J, the junction kept 10 bases outside the gene matches. The chain's CDR3 is CASSMSLLQGGNTEAFF. The CDR3 region has the DNA TGTGCCAGTAGTATGTCCCTCCTACAGGGGGGGAACACTGAAGCTTTCTTT.